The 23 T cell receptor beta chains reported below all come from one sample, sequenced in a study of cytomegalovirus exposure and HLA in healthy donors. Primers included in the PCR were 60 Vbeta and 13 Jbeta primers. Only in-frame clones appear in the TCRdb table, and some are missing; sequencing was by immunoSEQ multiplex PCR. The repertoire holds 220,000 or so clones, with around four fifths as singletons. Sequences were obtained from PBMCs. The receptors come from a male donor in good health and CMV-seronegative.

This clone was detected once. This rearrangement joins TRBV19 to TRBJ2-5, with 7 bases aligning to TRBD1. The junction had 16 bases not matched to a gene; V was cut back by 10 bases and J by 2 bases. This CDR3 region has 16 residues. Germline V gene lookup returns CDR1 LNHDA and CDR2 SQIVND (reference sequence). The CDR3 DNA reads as TGTGCCACCCGAGGCTGGACAGGCAATCTTCAAGAGACCCAGTACTTC. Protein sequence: CATRGWTGNLQETQYF.

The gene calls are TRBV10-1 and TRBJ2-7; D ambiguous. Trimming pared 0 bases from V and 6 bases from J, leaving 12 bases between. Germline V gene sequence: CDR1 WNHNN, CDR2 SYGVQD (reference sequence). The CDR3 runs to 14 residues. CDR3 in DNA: TGCGCCAGCAGTGAGTCGAACCCTGGGCGCGAGCAGTACTTC. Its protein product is CASSESNPGREQYF.

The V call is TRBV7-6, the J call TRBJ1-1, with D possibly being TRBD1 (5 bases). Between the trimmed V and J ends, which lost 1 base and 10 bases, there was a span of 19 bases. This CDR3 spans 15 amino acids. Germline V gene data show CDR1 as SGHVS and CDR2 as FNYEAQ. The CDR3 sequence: CASSLEGRGMSPAFF. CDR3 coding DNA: TGTGCCAGCAGCTTAGAAGGAAGGGGAATGAGTCCAGCTTTCTTT.

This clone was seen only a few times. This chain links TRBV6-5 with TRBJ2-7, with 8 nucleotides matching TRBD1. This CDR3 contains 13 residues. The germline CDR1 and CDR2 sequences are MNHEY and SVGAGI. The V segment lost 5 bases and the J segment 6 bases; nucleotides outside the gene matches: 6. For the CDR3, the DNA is TGTGCCAGCAGTCGCGGACAGGGCGGCGAGCAGTACTTC. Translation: CASSRGQGGEQYF.

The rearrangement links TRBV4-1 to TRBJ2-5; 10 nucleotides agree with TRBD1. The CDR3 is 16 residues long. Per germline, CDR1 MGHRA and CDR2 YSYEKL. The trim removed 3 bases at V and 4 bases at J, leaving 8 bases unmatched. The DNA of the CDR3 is TGCGCCAGCAGCCAGTCCGACAGGGGGCGAAGAGAGACCCAGTACTTC. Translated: CASSQSDRGRRETQYF.

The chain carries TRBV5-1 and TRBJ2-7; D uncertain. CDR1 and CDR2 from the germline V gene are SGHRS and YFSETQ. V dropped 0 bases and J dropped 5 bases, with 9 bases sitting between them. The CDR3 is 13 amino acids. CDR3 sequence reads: CASSLVWSDEQYF. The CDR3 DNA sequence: TGCGCCAGCAGCTTGGTTTGGAGCGACGAGCAGTACTTC.

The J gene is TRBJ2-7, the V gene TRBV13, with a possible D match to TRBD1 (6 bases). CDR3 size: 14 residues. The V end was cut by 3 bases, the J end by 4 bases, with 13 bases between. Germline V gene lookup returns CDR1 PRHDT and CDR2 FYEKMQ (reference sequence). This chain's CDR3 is CASSFFGGQYEQYF. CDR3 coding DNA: TGTGCCAGCAGCTTTTTTGGGGGCCAATACGAGCAGTACTTC.

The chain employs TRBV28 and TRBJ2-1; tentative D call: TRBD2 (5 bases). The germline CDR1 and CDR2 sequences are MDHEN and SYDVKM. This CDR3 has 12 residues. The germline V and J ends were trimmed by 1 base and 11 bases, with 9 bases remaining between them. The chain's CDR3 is CASSLLGRQQFF. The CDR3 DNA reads TGTGCCAGCAGTTTATTAGGGAGACAGCAGTTCTTC.

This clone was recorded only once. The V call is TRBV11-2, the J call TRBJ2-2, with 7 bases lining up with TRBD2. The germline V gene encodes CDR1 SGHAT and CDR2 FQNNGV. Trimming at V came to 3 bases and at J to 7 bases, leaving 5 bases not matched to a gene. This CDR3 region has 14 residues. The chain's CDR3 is CASSFVGGSGELFF. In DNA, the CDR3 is TGTGCCAGCAGCTTTGTGGGGGGGAGCGGGGAGCTGTTTTTT.

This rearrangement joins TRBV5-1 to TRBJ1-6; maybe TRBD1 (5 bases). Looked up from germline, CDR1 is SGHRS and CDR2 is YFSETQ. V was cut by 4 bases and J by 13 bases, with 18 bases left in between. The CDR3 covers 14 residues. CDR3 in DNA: TGCGCCAGCAGCAGAGACAGCCAGCCCTCGCCCCTCCACTTT. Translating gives CASSRDSQPSPLHF.

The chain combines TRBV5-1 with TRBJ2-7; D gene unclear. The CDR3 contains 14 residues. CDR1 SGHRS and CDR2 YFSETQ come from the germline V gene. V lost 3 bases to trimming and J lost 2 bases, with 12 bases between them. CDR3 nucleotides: TGCGCCAGCAGCTCGGAAGCGCTAGCCTACGAGCAGTACTTC. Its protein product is CASSSEALAYEQYF.

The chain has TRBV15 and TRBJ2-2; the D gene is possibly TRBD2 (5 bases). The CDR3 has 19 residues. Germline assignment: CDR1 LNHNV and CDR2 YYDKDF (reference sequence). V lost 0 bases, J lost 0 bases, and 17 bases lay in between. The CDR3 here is CATSRERARRISNTGELFF. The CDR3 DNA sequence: TGTGCCACCAGCAGAGAGCGGGCGCGGCGGATCTCGAACACCGGGGAGCTGTTTTTT.

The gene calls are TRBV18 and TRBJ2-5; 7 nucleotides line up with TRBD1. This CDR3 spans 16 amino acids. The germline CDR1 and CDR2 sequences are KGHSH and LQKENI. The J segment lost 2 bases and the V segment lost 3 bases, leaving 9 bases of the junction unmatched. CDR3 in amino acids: CASSPRRTGRQETQYF. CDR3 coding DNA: TGTGCCAGCTCACCCCGACGGACAGGAAGACAAGAGACCCAGTACTTC.

The chain's CDR3 is CASSWNSGRRGDTQYF. The CDR3 nucleotides are TGTGCCAGCAGCTGGAATAGCGGGAGGAGGGGAGATACGCAGTATTTT. V gene TRBV5-4 combines with J gene TRBJ2-3; TRBD2 agrees at 10 bases. The V gene's germline CDR1 is SGHNT and CDR2 YYREEE (reference sequence). V lost 3 bases and J lost 5; bases outside the gene matches: 9. CDR3 size: 16 residues.

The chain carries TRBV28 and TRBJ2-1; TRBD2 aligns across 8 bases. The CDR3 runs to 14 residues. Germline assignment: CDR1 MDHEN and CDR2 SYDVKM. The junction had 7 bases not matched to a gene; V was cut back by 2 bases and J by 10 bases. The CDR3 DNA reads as TGTGCCAGCAGTTTACCAGCGGGAGAAACGGAGCAGTTCTTC. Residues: CASSLPAGETEQFF.

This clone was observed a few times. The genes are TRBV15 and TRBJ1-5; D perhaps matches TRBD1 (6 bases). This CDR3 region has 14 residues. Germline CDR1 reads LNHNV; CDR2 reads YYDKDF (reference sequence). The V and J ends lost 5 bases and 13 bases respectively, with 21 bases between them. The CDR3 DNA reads TGTGCCACCAGCCCTATTACAGGGAGGGTAAGTCAGCATTTT. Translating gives CATSPITGRVSQHF.

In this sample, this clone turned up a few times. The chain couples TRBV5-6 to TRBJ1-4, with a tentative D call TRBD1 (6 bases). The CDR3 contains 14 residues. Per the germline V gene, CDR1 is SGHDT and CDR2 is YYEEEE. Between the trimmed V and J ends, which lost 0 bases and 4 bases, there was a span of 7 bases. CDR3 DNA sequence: TGTGCCAGCAGCTTGGTACAGGGTAATGAAAAACTGTTTTTT. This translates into CASSLVQGNEKLFF.

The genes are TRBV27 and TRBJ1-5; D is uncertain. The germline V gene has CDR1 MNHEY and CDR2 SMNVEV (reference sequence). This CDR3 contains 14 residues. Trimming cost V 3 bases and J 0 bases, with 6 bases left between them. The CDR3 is CASSFSDSNQPQHF. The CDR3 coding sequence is TGTGCCAGCAGTTTCTCAGATAGCAATCAGCCCCAGCATTTT.

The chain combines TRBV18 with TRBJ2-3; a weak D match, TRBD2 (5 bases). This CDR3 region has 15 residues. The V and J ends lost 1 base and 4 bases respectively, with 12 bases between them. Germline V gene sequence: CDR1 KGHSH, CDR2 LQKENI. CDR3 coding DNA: TGTGCCAGCTCACCACGGGAGACGGTGGCAGATACGCAGTATTTT. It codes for CASSPRETVADTQYF.

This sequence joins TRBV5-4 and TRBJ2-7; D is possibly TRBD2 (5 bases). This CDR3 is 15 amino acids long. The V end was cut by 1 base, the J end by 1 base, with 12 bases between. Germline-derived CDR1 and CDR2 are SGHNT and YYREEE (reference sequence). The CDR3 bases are TGTGCCAGCAGCTTGTCCACTAGTAGATCCTACGAGCAGTACTTC. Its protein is CASSLSTSRSYEQYF.

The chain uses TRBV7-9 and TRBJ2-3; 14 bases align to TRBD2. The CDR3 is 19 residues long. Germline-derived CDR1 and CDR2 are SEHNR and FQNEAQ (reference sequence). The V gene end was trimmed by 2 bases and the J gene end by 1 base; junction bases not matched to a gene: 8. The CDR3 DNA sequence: TGTGCCAGCAGCTTATTCGGGACTAGCGGGAGTTGGGGCACAGATACGCAGTATTTT. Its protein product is CASSLFGTSGSWGTDTQYF.

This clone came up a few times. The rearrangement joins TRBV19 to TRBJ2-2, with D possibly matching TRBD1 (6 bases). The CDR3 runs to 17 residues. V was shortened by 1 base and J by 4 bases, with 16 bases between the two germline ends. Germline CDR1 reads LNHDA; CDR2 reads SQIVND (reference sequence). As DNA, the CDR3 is TGTGCCAGTAGTATAGTCCGGGTGGGGGCGGCCACCGGGGAGCTGTTTTTT. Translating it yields CASSIVRVGAATGELFF.

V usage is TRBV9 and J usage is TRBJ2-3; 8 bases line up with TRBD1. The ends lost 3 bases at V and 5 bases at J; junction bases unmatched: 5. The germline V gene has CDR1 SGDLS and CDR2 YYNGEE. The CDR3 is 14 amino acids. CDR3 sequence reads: CASSAVDREDTQYF. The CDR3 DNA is TGTGCCAGCAGCGCCGTGGACAGGGAAGATACGCAGTATTTT. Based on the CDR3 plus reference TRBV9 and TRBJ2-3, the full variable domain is DSGVTQTPKHLITATGQRVTLRCSPRSGDLSVYWYQQSLDQGLQFLIQYYNGEERAKGNILERFSAQQFPDLHSELNLSSLELGDSALYFCASSAVDREDTQYFGPGTRLTVL.